These 31 T cell receptor beta chains were all obtained from the same sample, sequenced in a study of cytomegalovirus exposure and HLA in healthy donors. Primers included in the PCR were 60 Vbeta and 13 Jbeta primers. Method: immunoSEQ multiplex PCR; TCRdb's copy keeps in-frame clones and lacks some. The data contain over 200,000 clones, around 80% of them singletons. The specimen sequenced was PBMCs. These receptors were obtained from a woman between 35 and 50 years old in good health and CMV-seropositive.

The chain has TRBV10-1 and TRBJ2-7; 11 nucleotides match TRBD2. Trimming at V came to 5 bases and at J to 2 bases, leaving 2 bases not matched to a gene. The CDR3 spans 14 residues. CDR1 is WNHNN, CDR2 SYGVQD, per germline (reference sequence). CDR3 region: CASSQTSGAYEQYF. CDR3 in DNA: TGCGCCAGCAGTCAGACTAGCGGGGCCTACGAGCAGTACTTC.

This clone was detected once. The gene calls are TRBV18 and TRBJ2-7; 9 positions match TRBD1. Germline-derived CDR1 and CDR2 are KGHSH and LQKENI. The ends lost 5 bases at V and 2 bases at J; junction bases unmatched: 1. CDR3 length equals 13 residues. CDR3 in DNA: TGTGCCAGCTCAGGACAGGGGCCCTACGAGCAGTACTTC. Amino acid sequence: CASSGQGPYEQYF.

This clone has just one count. The rearrangement links TRBV19 to TRBJ2-5; D is possibly TRBD2 (6 bases). This CDR3 is built from 13 residues. Germline CDR1 reads LNHDA; CDR2 reads SQIVND (reference sequence). Trimming cost V 9 bases and J 4 bases, with 15 bases left between them. This chain's CDR3 is CASNLGRGETQYF. The CDR3 DNA is TGTGCCAGCAACCTAGGGCGGGGAGAGACCCAGTACTTC.

This clone was found once. V is TRBV30 and J is TRBJ2-1; D is unclear. The CDR3 contains 13 residues. V dropped 3 bases and J dropped 5 bases, with 11 bases sitting between them. Germline CDR1 and CDR2: GTSNPN and SVGIG (reference sequence). CDR3 loop: CAWRQRRDNEQFF. The DNA for the CDR3 is TGTGCCTGGAGGCAGAGACGGGACAATGAGCAGTTCTTC.

The chain joins TRBV5-1 to TRBJ1-6; D remains unclear. Per the germline V gene, CDR1 is SGHRS and CDR2 is YFSETQ. This CDR3 has 15 residues. Trimming shortened V by 0 bases and J by 8 bases, and 12 bases separated the two germline ends. The CDR3, as DNA: TGCGCCAGCAGCTTGGTGGGCCAACTGGATTCACCCCTCCACTTT. Protein sequence: CASSLVGQLDSPLHF.

The rearrangement uses TRBV9 and TRBJ1-1; a possible D gene is TRBD1 (5 bases). This CDR3 contains 15 residues. Deletions cut 3 bases from V and 1 base from J, with 13 bases between. Germline V gene sequence: CDR1 SGDLS, CDR2 YYNGEE. CDR3 region: CASSAGRVPNTEAFF. CDR3 in DNA: TGTGCCAGCAGCGCCGGCAGGGTCCCGAACACTGAAGCTTTCTTT.

This chain uses TRBV7-6 with TRBJ1-1; 7 bases agree with TRBD1. Germline V gene sequence: CDR1 SGHVS, CDR2 FNYEAQ. This CDR3 is built from 14 residues. Trimming cost V 6 bases and J 2 bases; bases outside gene matches: 6. The CDR3 nucleotides read TGTGCCAGCAGAGCGACAGGGCTCAACACTGAAGCTTTCTTT. It encodes CASRATGLNTEAFF. The full variable domain, rest sourced from reference TRBV7-6 and TRBJ1-1, is GAGVSQSPRYKVTKRGQDVALRCDPISGHVSLYWYRQALGQGPEFLTYFNYEAQQDKSGLPNDRFSAERPEGSISTLTIQRTEQRDSAMYRCASRATGLNTEAFFGQGTRLTVV.

This clone has only one observation. This chain connects TRBV19 to TRBJ2-7; no firm D call. Trimming stripped 8 bases from V and 0 bases from J, with 11 bases between. Germline V CDR1 and CDR2: LNHDA, SQIVND (reference sequence). The length of the CDR3 is 13 residues. Here the CDR3 reads CASANAISYEQYF. The CDR3 nucleotides read TGTGCCAGTGCCAATGCGATCTCCTACGAGCAGTACTTC.

This rearrangement joins TRBV10-3 to TRBJ1-3; D remains ambiguous. CDR3 length: 15 residues. Germline CDR1 is ENHRY and CDR2 is SYGVKD. Trimming cost V 0 bases and J 0 bases, with 6 bases left between them. DNA for the CDR3: TGTGCCATCAGTGAGTCACGGGGCTCTGGAAACACCATATATTTT. Its translation is CAISESRGSGNTIYF.

The chain combines TRBV9 with TRBJ1-1; no clear D gene. V was clipped by 0 bases and J by 3 bases, with 6 bases between them. CDR3 length: 13 residues. The germline gives CDR1 SGDLS, CDR2 YYNGEE. The chain's CDR3 is CASSVESYTEAFF. The CDR3, as DNA: TGTGCCAGCAGCGTAGAAAGCTACACTGAAGCTTTCTTT.

There are a few counts of this clone. This chain links TRBV6-5 with TRBJ2-1, with D hard to call. Germline V gene data show CDR1 as MNHEY and CDR2 as SVGAGI. V lost 6 bases and J 0 bases, leaving 9 bases between the germline ends. The CDR3 consists of 14 residues. The CDR3 is CASSPRSSYNEQFF. DNA for the CDR3: TGTGCCAGCAGCCCTAGAAGCTCCTACAATGAGCAGTTCTTC.

The V and J genes are TRBV11-3 and TRBJ2-7; 7 bases line up with TRBD2. This CDR3 region has 18 residues. V lost 0 bases to trimming and J lost 2 bases; unmatched junction nucleotides: 13. The germline CDR1 and CDR2 sequences are SGHNT and YENEEA. DNA of the CDR3: TGTGCCAGCAGCTTAGATAGCGGGTCCGCACCGGGGCCCTACGAGCAGTACTTC. It codes for CASSLDSGSAPGPYEQYF. The full variable domain, its missing parts supplied by reference TRBV11-3 and TRBJ2-7, is EAGVVQSPRYKIIEKKQPVAFWCNPISGHNTLYWYLQNLGQGPELLIRYENEEAVDDSQLPKDRFSAERLKGVDSTLKIQPAELGDSAVYLCASSLDSGSAPGPYEQYFGPGTRLTVT.

The table lists this clone with a few counts. The chain recombines TRBV2 with TRBJ2-7; TRBD1 agrees at 9 bases. V lost 1 base and J lost 1; bases outside the gene matches: 2. The CDR3 totals 15 residues. The germline CDR1 and CDR2 sequences are SNHLY and FYNNEI. The CDR3 bases are TGTGCCAGCAGTGAAGAACAGGGGGCATCCTACGAGCAGTACTTC. Residues: CASSEEQGASYEQYF.

V is TRBV11-2 and J is TRBJ1-6; D unresolved. CDR1 and CDR2 from the germline V gene are SGHAT and FQNNGV. This CDR3 has 14 residues. V gave up 4 bases and J gave up 7 bases, with 11 bases separating them. CDR3 amino acids: CASSSQVTNSPLHF. In DNA, the CDR3 is TGTGCCAGCAGCTCCCAGGTCACCAATTCACCCCTCCACTTT.

The rearrangement links TRBV5-8 to TRBJ2-7; 9 positions agree with TRBD1. This CDR3 has 15 residues. Germline V CDR1 and CDR2: SGHTS, YDEGEE. With 2 bases clipped from V and 5 bases from J, the junction kept 8 bases outside the gene matches. CDR3 protein: CASSFAGTGRNEQYF. The CDR3 coding sequence is TGTGCCAGCAGCTTCGCCGGGACAGGGCGCAACGAGCAGTACTTC.

The chain couples TRBV4-1 to TRBJ2-5; 11 positions match TRBD1. Germline V lookup: CDR1 MGHRA, CDR2 YSYEKL. The CDR3 has 16 residues. Unmatched junction bases numbered 5, after V lost 3 bases and J lost 2 bases. The CDR3 sequence: CASSHPGQGDQETQYF. The CDR3 region has the DNA TGCGCCAGCAGCCATCCGGGACAGGGGGATCAAGAGACCCAGTACTTC.

This chain uses TRBV6-6 with TRBJ2-5; no firm D call. The germline V and J ends were trimmed by 2 bases and 1 base, with 11 bases remaining between them. The CDR3 runs to 15 residues. Germline lookup yields CDR1 MNHNY and CDR2 SVGAGI (reference sequence). CDR3 in amino acids: CASSYPSKSQETQYF. CDR3 bases: TGTGCCAGCAGTTACCCGTCGAAGAGCCAAGAGACCCAGTACTTC.

The genes are TRBV27 and TRBJ1-1; possibly TRBD1 for D (6 bases). Trimming took 2 bases from V and 1 from J, leaving 8 bases between them. The CDR3 length is 14 residues. The germline CDR1 and CDR2 sequences are MNHEY and SMNVEV (reference sequence). CDR3 in amino acids: CASSLMDRNTEAFF. Here the CDR3 DNA reads TGTGCCAGCAGTTTAATGGACAGGAACACTGAAGCTTTCTTT.

V usage is TRBV7-2 and J usage is TRBJ1-2; D unresolved. V was shortened by 3 bases and J by 7 bases, with 12 bases between the two germline ends. Per the germline V gene, CDR1 is SGHTA and CDR2 is FQGNSA. The CDR3 has 13 residues. Here the CDR3 reads CASSLGGPTGYTF. CDR3 bases: TGTGCCAGCAGCTTGGGAGGGCCAACTGGCTACACCTTC.

Written as DNA, the CDR3 is TGTGCCAGCAGCTTAGTGTCGGGGGGGCACAATGAGCAGTTCTTC. This encodes CASSLVSGGHNEQFF. The chain couples TRBV7-2 to TRBJ2-1, with 8 bases identical to TRBD2. J was trimmed by 5 bases and V by 1 base; bases with no gene match: 4. The CDR3 contains 15 residues. The germline gives CDR1 SGHTA, CDR2 FQGNSA.

This CDR3 reads CASSFRMAGGGQPQHF. The CDR3 DNA follows: TGTGCCAGCAGCTTCCGGATGGCAGGGGGTGGACAGCCCCAGCATTTT. The chain combines TRBV5-8 with TRBJ1-5; 7 bases are a match to TRBD1. The CDR3 runs to 16 residues. V lost 2 bases and J lost 7; bases outside the gene matches: 12. Per the germline V gene, CDR1 is SGHTS and CDR2 is YDEGEE.

This clone was detected a few times. The chain's CDR3 is CASSLIGGGASGELFF. CDR3 nucleotides: TGTGCCAGCAGCTTAATCGGCGGGGGGGCCTCCGGGGAGCTGTTTTTT. This sequence joins TRBV11-1 and TRBJ2-2; 9 bases agree with TRBD2. Trimming removed 2 bases from V and 6 bases from J; junction bases left unmatched: 7. This CDR3 is built from 16 residues. CDR1 is SGHAT, CDR2 FQDESV, per germline (reference sequence). The variable domain in full, completed from reference TRBV11-1 and TRBJ2-2, reads EAEVAQSPRYKITEKSQAVAFWCDPISGHATLYWYRQILGQGPELLVQFQDESVVDDSQLPKDRFSAERLKGVDSTLKIQPAELGDSAMYLCASSLIGGGASGELFFGEGSRLTVL.

The CDR3 reads CAWSVGLAGVETQYF. The CDR3 bases are TGTGCCTGGAGTGTGGGACTAGCGGGGGTAGAGACCCAGTACTTC. The chain employs TRBV30 and TRBJ2-5, with 14 bases that match TRBD2. J gave up 4 bases and V 0 bases, and 1 base lay outside the gene matches. Per the germline V gene, CDR1 is GTSNPN and CDR2 is SVGIG (reference sequence). The CDR3 spans 15 residues.

On this clone: Sequence at one end of the junction differs from germline and may be a read error. The rearrangement joins TRBV7-9 to TRBJ1-1, with a tentative D call TRBD1 (5 bases). CDR1 is SEHNR and CDR2 is FQNEAQ in the germline V gene (reference sequence). CDR3 size: 14 residues. The CDR3 reads CSSSSQGGYTEAFF. In DNA, the CDR3 is TGTTCCAGCAGCTCCCAGGGCGGCTACACTGAAGCTTTCTTT.

This clone was recorded once. CDR3 coding DNA: TGTGCCAGCAGCTTAACAGGGGGAGGGTACACTGAAGCTTTCTTT. Translation gives CASSLTGGGYTEAFF. The chain uses TRBV7-9 and TRBJ1-1; 8 bases align to TRBD1. The CDR3 has 15 residues. V trimming: 2 bases; J trimming: 3 bases; junction bases outside the gene matches: 5. Per germline, CDR1 SEHNR and CDR2 FQNEAQ (reference sequence).

The V and J genes are TRBV4-1 and TRBJ2-5; D is perhaps TRBD2 (5 bases). V lost 4 bases and J lost 1, with 13 bases in between. The CDR3 is made up of 15 amino acids. Germline V gives CDR1 MGHRA, CDR2 YSYEKL. CDR3 DNA sequence: TGCGCCAGCAGCCGTATCGGACTCCTCCAAGAGACCCAGTACTTC. It is translated as CASSRIGLLQETQYF.

The rearrangement links TRBV27 to TRBJ2-3; 10 nucleotides align to TRBD1. Germline V gene data show CDR1 as MNHEY and CDR2 as SMNVEV (reference sequence). Trimming cost V 3 bases and J 13 bases; bases outside gene matches: 10. CDR3 length equals 14 residues. CDR3 residues: CASSLGGTGAKEYF. The CDR3 region has the DNA TGTGCCAGCAGTTTGGGGGGGACAGGGGCTAAGGAGTATTTT.

The chain uses TRBV11-2 and TRBJ2-4, with D possibly matching TRBD1 (6 bases). The CDR3 has 14 amino acids. V lost 1 base, J lost 7 bases, and 11 bases lay in between. In germline, CDR1 is SGHAT, CDR2 FQNNGV. DNA for the CDR3: TGTGCCAGCAGCTTAGTACAGGGCTCGAACATTCAGTACTTC. This codes for CASSLVQGSNIQYF.

In its sample, this clone was seen a few times. J is TRBJ1-5 and V is TRBV19; 8 bases agree with TRBD1. V lost 6 bases, J lost 2 bases, and 6 bases stayed unmatched. CDR3 length: 15 residues. CDR1 and CDR2 (germline): LNHDA, SQIVND (reference sequence). The CDR3 nucleotides are TGTGCCAGTAGACAGACAGGGGTTGGCAATCAGCCCCAGCATTTT. Amino acids: CASRQTGVGNQPQHF.

The chain recombines TRBV2 with TRBJ1-4; the match to TRBD1 covers 7 bases. V lost 5 bases to trimming and J lost 5 bases; unmatched junction nucleotides: 11. Per germline, CDR1 SNHLY and CDR2 FYNNEI. The CDR3 sequence is 16 residues long. The CDR3 DNA is TGTGCCAGCAGTCAAGGGACGGACAGGAGAAATGAAAAACTGTTTTTT. Amino acid sequence: CASSQGTDRRNEKLFF.

The CDR3 reads CASSLQGFPGDTAFF. The CDR3 nucleotides are TGTGCCAGCAGCCTTCAAGGTTTCCCAGGGGACACAGCTTTCTTT. The chain is built from TRBV4-2 and TRBJ1-1; D may be TRBD1 (6 bases). With 4 bases removed from V and 10 bases from J, the gap between germline ends came to 22 bases. This CDR3 is built from 15 residues. Germline assignment: CDR1 LGHNA and CDR2 YNFKEQ.